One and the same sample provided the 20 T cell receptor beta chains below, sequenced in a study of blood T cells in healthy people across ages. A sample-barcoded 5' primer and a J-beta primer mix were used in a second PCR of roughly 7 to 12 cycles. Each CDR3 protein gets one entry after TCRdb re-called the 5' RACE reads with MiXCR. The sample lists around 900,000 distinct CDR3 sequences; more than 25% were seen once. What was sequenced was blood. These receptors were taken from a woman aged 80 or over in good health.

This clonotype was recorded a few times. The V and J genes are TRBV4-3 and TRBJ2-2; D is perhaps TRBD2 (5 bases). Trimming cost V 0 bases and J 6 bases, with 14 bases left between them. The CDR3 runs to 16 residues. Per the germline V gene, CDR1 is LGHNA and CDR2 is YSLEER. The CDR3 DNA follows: TGCGCCAGCAGCCAAGATTTAAGTCCCGGGGCCGGGGAGCTGTTTTTT. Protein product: CASSQDLSPGAGELFF.

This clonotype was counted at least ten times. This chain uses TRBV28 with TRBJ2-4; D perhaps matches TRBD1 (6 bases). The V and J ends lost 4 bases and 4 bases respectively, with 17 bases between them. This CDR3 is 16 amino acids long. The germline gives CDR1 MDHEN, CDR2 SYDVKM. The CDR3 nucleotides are TGTGCCAGCAGTTCCCCGGGACAATCCCTTAAAAACATTCAGTACTTC. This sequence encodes CASSSPGQSLKNIQYF.

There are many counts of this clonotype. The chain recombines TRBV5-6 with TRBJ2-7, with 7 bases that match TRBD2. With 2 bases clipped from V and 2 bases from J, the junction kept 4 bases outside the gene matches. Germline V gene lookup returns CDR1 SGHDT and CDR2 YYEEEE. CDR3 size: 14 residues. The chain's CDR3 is CASSFARGTYEQYF. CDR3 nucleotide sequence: TGTGCCAGCAGCTTTGCGCGGGGGACCTACGAGCAGTACTTC.

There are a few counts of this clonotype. The CDR3 here is CASSLLGQVNGYTF. DNA for the CDR3: TGTGCCAGCAGCTTATTAGGACAGGTCAATGGCTACACCTTC. This chain links TRBV11-2 with TRBJ1-2; 7 bases map to TRBD1. The V gene's germline CDR1 is SGHAT and CDR2 FQNNGV. Trimming at V came to 2 bases and at J to 6 bases, leaving 6 bases not matched to a gene. The CDR3 covers 14 residues.

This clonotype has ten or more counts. The CDR3 is CASSFPTDTQYF. The CDR3 nucleotides are TGTGCCAGCAGCTTTCCCACAGATACGCAGTATTTT. The chain uses TRBV7-9 and TRBJ2-3; no clear D gene. V lost 3 bases and J lost 2, with 3 bases in between. The CDR3 spans 12 residues. The germline gives CDR1 SEHNR, CDR2 FQNEAQ (reference sequence).

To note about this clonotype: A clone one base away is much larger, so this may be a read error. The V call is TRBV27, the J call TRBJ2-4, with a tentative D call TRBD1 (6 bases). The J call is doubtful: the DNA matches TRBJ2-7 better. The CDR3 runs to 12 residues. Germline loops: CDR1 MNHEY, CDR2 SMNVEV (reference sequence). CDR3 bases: TGTGACAGCCGTTCGGGACACTCCGAGCAGTACTTC. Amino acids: CDSRSGHSEQYF.

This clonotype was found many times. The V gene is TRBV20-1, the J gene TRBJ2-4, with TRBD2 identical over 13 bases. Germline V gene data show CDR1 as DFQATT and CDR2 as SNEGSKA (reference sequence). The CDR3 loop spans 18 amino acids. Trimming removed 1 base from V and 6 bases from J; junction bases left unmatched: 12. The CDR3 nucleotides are TGCAGTGCTAGAGCTGCGACTAGCGGGGGGAATCTGGGAAACATTCAGTACTTC. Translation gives CSARAATSGGNLGNIQYF.

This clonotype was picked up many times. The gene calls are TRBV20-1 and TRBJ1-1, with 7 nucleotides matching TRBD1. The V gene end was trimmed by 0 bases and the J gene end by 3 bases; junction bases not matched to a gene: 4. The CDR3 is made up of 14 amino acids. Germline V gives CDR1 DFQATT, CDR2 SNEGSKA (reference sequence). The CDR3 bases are TGCAGTGCTAGAGATGAAGGGGGCCACACTGAAGCTTTCTTT. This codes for CSARDEGGHTEAFF.

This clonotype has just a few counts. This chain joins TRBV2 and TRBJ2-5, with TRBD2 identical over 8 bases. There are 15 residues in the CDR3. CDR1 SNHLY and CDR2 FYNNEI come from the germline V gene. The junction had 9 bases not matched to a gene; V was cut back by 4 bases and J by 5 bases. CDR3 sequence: CASSVPGGLGETQYF. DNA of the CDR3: TGTGCCAGCAGTGTACCGGGGGGGCTCGGGGAGACCCAGTACTTC.

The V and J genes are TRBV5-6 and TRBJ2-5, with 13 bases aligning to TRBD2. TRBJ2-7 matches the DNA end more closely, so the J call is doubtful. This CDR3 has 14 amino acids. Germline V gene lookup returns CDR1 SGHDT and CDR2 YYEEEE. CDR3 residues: CASSRGLAGNEQYF. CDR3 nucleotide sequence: TGTGCCAGCAGCAGGGGACTAGCGGGAAACGAGCAGTACTTC.

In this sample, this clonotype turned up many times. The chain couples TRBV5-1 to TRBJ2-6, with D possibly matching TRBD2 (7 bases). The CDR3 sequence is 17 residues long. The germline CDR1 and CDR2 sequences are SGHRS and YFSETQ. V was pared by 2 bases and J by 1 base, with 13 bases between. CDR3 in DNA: TGCGCCAGCAGCTTTGAGGGGGGGCGATCTGGGGCCAACGTCCTGACTTTC. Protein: CASSFEGGRSGANVLTF. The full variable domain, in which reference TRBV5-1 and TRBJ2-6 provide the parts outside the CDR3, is KAGVTQTPRYLIKTRGQQVTLSCSPISGHRSVSWYQQTPGQGLQFLFEYFSETQRNKGNFPGRFSGRQFSNSRSEMNVSTLELGDSALYLCASSFEGGRSGANVLTFGAGSRLTVL.

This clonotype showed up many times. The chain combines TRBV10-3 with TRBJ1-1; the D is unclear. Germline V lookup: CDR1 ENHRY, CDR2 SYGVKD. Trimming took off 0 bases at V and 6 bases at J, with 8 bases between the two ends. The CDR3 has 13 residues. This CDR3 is CAISESTGAEAFF. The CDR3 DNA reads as TGTGCCATCAGTGAGTCGACCGGCGCTGAAGCTTTCTTT.

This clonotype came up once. CDR3 amino acids: CASIRGAGGRETQYF. For the CDR3, the DNA is TGTGCCAGCATTCGGGGTGCCGGGGGCCGAGAGACCCAGTACTTC. This chain connects TRBV2 to TRBJ2-5, with D perhaps TRBD1 or TRBD2 (6 bases each). Germline loops: CDR1 SNHLY, CDR2 FYNNEI. V shed 7 bases and J shed 4 bases, with 19 bases lying between them. CDR3 length: 15 amino acids.

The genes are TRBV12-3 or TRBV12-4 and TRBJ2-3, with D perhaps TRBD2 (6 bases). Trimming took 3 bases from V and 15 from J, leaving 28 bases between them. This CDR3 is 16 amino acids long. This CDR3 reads CASSFRRLASTDAEYF. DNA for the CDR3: TGTGCCAGCAGTTTTCGGAGGCTAGCGAGCACAGATGCGGAATATTTT.

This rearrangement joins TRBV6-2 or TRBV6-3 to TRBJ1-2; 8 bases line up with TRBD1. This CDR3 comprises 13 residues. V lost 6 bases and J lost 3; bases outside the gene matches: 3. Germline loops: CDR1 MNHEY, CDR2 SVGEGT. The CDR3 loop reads CASRVTGDYGYTF. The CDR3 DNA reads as TGTGCCAGCAGGGTGACAGGGGACTATGGCTACACCTTC.

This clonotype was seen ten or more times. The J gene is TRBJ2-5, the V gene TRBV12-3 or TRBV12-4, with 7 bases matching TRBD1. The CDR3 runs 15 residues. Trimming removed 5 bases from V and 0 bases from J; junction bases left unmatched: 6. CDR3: CASSHRDRHQETQYF. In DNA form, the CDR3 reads TGTGCCAGCAGTCACCGGGACAGACACCAAGAGACCCAGTACTTC.

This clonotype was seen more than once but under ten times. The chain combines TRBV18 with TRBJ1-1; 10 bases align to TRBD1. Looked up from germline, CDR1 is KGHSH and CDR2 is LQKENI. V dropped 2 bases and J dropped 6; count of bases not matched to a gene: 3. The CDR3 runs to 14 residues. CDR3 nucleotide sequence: TGTGCCAGCTCACCAGCGACAGGGGGCCCTGAAGCTTTCTTT. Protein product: CASSPATGGPEAFF.

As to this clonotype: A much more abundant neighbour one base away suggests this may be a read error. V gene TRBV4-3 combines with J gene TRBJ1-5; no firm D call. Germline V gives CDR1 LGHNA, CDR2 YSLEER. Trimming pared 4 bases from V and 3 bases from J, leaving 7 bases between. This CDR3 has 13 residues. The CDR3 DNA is TGCGCCAGCAGCCTGCAATTCAATCAGCCCCAGCATTTT. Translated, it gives CASSLQFNQPQHF.

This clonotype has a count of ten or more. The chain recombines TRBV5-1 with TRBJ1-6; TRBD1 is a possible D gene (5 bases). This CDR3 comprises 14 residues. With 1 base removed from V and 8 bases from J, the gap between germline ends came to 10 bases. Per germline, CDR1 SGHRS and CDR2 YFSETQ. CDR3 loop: CASSLRTSYSPLHF. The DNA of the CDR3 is TGCGCCAGCAGCTTGAGGACATCTTATTCACCCCTCCACTTT.

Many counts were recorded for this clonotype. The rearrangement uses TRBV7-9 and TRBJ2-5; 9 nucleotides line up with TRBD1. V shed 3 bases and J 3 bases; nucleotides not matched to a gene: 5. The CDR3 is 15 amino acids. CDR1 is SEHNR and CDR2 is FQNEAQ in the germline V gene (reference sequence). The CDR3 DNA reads TGTGCCAGCAGCTTCAGGACAGGGGCGGAAGAGACCCAGTACTTC. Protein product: CASSFRTGAEETQYF.